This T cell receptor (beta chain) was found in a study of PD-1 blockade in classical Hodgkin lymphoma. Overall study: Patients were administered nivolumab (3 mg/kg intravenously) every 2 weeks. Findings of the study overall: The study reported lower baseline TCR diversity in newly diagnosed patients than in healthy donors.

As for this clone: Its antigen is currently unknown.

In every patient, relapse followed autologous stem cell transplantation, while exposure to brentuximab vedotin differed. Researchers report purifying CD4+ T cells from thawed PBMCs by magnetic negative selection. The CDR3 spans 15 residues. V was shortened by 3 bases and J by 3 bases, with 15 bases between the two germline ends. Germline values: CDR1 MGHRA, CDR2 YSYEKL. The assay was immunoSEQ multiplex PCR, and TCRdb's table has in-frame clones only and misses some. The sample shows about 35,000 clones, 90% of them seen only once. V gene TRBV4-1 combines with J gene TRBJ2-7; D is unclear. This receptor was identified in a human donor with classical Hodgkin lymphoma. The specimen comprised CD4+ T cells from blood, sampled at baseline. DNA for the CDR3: TGCGCCAGCAGCCAGGCTATCCTGGGCCTCTACGAGCAGTACTTC. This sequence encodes CASSQAILGLYEQYF.